This TCR beta chain was recovered during a study of shared clonotypes between healthy human individuals. Some clones are missing from TCRdb's copy, which holds only in-frame ones; the method was immunoSEQ multiplex PCR. This sample has about 1 million clones, with roughly 70% found just once. Deletions cut 2 bases from V and 7 bases from J, with 12 bases between. The germline CDR1 and CDR2 sequences are SGHTA and FQGNSA. This CDR3 is 13 amino acids long. This chain joins TRBV7-2 and TRBJ2-7; D is possibly TRBD1 or TRBD2 (6 bases each). The receptor's source is a man aged 18-30 years in good health. The sequenced sample was memory CD4+ T cells sorted from blood. Subset here: CD45RA-negative fraction. CDR3 residues: CASSLRQAGEQYF. CDR3 coding DNA: TGTGCCAGCAGCTTACGACAGGCGGGGGAGCAGTACTTC. Full variable domain (missing parts from reference TRBV7-2 and TRBJ2-7): GAGVSQSPSNKVTEKGKDVELRCDPISGHTALYWYRQSLGQGLEFLIYFQGNSAPDKSGLPSDRFSAERTGGSVSTLTIQRTQQEDSAVYLCASSLRQAGEQYFGPGTRLTVT.